One sample yielded the 32 T cell receptor beta chains listed below, sequenced in a study of graft-versus-host responses after intestinal transplantation (dated by TCRdb to the early 2020s). The library was obtained by the immunoSEQ multiplex PCR assay. In its TCRdb copy, this immuneACCESS table keeps in-frame sequences only and misses some clones. Where compared with another copy, unresolved V genes explain less than half of these, and the others have no known cause. Across this sample there are over 60,000 clones, with around 90% seen only once. 1.5% to 2% of the sample rests with the top ten. Intraepithelial and lamina propria lymphocytes were isolated from graft specimens using dithiothreitol, EDTA incubations and collagenase D digestion. The input for sequencing was ileum tissue, taken approximately 370 days after transplant. All receptors come from a human patient who received an intestinal transplant, so some T cells may come from the graft donor.

J is TRBJ2-5 and V is TRBV6-1; D not resolved. The DNA end is more similar to TRBJ2-7, so the J call may be wrong. Germline V gene data show CDR1 as MNHNS and CDR2 as SASEGT. The CDR3 is 15 residues long. The CDR3 bases are TGTGCCAGCATTGAGTTAGGGCGGAACGCCAACGAGCAGTACTTC. Translated: CASIELGRNANEQYF.

V and J are TRBV28 and TRBJ1-2; 8 bases fit TRBD1. The CDR3 loop spans 18 amino acids. CDR1 and CDR2 from the germline V gene are MDHEN and SYDVKM. V lost 2 bases, J lost 5 bases, and 16 bases stayed unmatched. CDR3 in amino acids: CASSLGGTGLIWGYGYTF. The DNA for the CDR3 is TGTGCCAGCAGTTTAGGAGGGACAGGACTTATTTGGGGGTATGGCTACACCTTC.

The V call is TRBV2, the J call TRBJ1-1; possibly TRBD1 for D (5 bases). Trimming pared 0 bases from V and 0 bases from J, leaving 14 bases between. CDR3 size: 17 residues. Germline CDR1 reads SNHLY; CDR2 reads FYNNEI. CDR3 sequence (DNA): TGTGCCAGCAGTGAAGCTGGAAGAGGGGCCCTGAACACTGAAGCTTTCTTT. Translated: CASSEAGRGALNTEAFF.

The V call is TRBV5-4, the J call TRBJ1-2; TRBD1 matches 8 bases. CDR1 and CDR2 from the germline V gene are SGHNT and YYREEE (reference sequence). The V segment lost 4 bases and the J segment 2 bases; nucleotides outside the gene matches: 13. CDR3 length: 17 amino acids. Here the CDR3 DNA reads TGTGCCAGCAGCCCGACTCTGGTTAGGACAGGGAACTATGGCTACACCTTC. This codes for CASSPTLVRTGNYGYTF.

The rearrangement joins TRBV10-1 to TRBJ2-1, with TRBD1 identical over 8 bases. Germline CDR1 reads WNHNN; CDR2 reads SYGVQD (reference sequence). The CDR3 has 12 residues. The ends lost 7 bases at V and 5 bases at J; junction bases unmatched: 1. Written as DNA, the CDR3 is TGCGCCAGCATGGACAGGGACAATGAGCAGTTCTTC. Its translation: CASMDRDNEQFF.

The CDR3 DNA reads TGTGCCAGCAGTCAAAATAGGGGGGCCCGGAATGAGACCCAGTACTTC. It yields the protein CASSQNRGARNETQYF. The V and J genes are TRBV2 and TRBJ2-5; the D gene could be TRBD1 or TRBD2 (6 bases each). Germline values: CDR1 SNHLY, CDR2 FYNNEI. The CDR3 runs to 16 residues. Deletions cut 5 bases from V and 5 bases from J, with 21 bases between.

This clone is labeled medium-sized. The genes are TRBV2 and TRBJ2-2; possibly TRBD1 or TRBD2 for D (5 bases each). Germline V gene sequence: CDR1 SNHLY, CDR2 FYNNEI. The CDR3 is 14 amino acids. Trimming pared 7 bases from V and 3 bases from J, leaving 12 bases between. The CDR3 region has the DNA TGTGCCAGCACCCCGGGACCTTACACCGGGGAGCTGTTTTTT. Translating gives CASTPGPYTGELFF.

The chain combines TRBV9 with TRBJ2-2; D tentatively fits TRBD1 or TRBD2 (5 bases each). Germline V CDR1 and CDR2: SGDLS, YYNGEE. This CDR3 has 18 amino acids. Trimming removed 4 bases at V and 5 bases at J, with 24 bases between. The CDR3 sequence is CASSSRSLGFEGTGELFF. Here the CDR3 DNA reads TGTGCCAGCAGCTCTCGTAGTCTAGGGTTCGAGGGGACCGGGGAGCTGTTTTTT.

The CDR3 DNA reads TGCGCCAGCAGTCAATCAAGCGGAAATCAGCCCCAGCATTTT. Protein product: CASSQSSGNQPQHF. This chain links TRBV23-1 with TRBJ1-5; D gene ambiguous. TRBV23-1 is designated an ORF whose function remains uncertain. This CDR3 is built from 14 residues. Trimming took off 0 bases at V and 4 bases at J, with 7 bases between the two ends.

DNA of the CDR3: TGCGCCAGCAGCCAAGAAGGGGAGGCTAGCGGGAGAGAGACCCAGTACTTC. Translation: CASSQEGEASGRETQYF. This chain links TRBV4-1 with TRBJ2-5; the match to TRBD2 covers 10 bases. Trimming cost V 0 bases and J 4 bases; bases outside gene matches: 8. The CDR3 extends over 17 amino acids. Germline CDR1 MGHRA, CDR2 YSYEKL.

This clone was counted a single time. The chain recombines TRBV6-1 with TRBJ2-1; D call uncertain. The ends were cut back, 6 bases at V and 5 bases at J, with 17 bases in the middle. Germline lookup yields CDR1 MNHNS and CDR2 SASEGT. The CDR3 has 15 residues. This CDR3 reads CASRSQQQTHNEQFF. For the CDR3, the DNA is TGTGCCAGCAGGTCGCAGCAGCAAACCCACAATGAGCAGTTCTTC.

The CDR3 coding sequence is TGTGCCAGCAGTGGCCGGGACAGGGTAACAGATACGCAGTATTTT. This encodes CASSGRDRVTDTQYF. The chain uses TRBV2 and TRBJ2-3; 9 positions match TRBD1. The CDR3 covers 15 residues. Germline CDR1 reads SNHLY; CDR2 reads FYNNEI. Trimming removed 4 bases from V and 3 bases from J; junction bases left unmatched: 5.

This clone was detected once. V and J are TRBV6-1 and TRBJ2-5; D gene uncertain. This CDR3 is built from 16 residues. From germline, CDR1 is MNHNS and CDR2 SASEGT. The germline V and J ends were trimmed by 2 bases and 8 bases, with 21 bases remaining between them. The CDR3 loop reads CASSEPLDLPRVTQYF. For the CDR3, the DNA is TGTGCCAGCAGTGAACCACTTGACCTACCCAGAGTTACCCAGTACTTC.

This sequence joins TRBV21-1 and TRBJ1-1. TRBV21-1 is an annotated pseudogene. This CDR3 has 13 residues. Here the CDR3 reads CASSKGVVAEAFF. The CDR3 nucleotides are TGTGCCAGCAGCAAAGGGGTGGTAGCTGAAGCTTTCTTT.

Here the CDR3 reads CASVGRTNTEAFF. The CDR3 DNA follows: TGTGCCTCAGTAGGTCGCACGAACACTGAAGCTTTCTTT. The chain employs TRBV4-2 and TRBJ1-1; unclear D gene. Germline values: CDR1 LGHNA, CDR2 YNFKEQ. Trimming shortened V by 11 bases and J by 1 base, and 14 bases separated the two germline ends. The length of the CDR3 is 13 residues.

This clone occurred once. CDR3 in amino acids: CSVVGRGQGEWMNTEAFF. DNA of the CDR3: TGCAGCGTGGTCGGGCGAGGGCAGGGTGAGTGGATGAACACTGAAGCTTTCTTT. The chain employs TRBV29-1 and TRBJ1-1, with D tentatively TRBD1 (5 bases). Germline CDR1 and CDR2: SQVTM and ANQGSEA. V was cut by 6 bases and J by 0 bases, with 26 bases left in between. The CDR3 has 18 residues.

The rearrangement links TRBV7-8 to TRBJ1-3; 8 bases are a match to TRBD1. The CDR3 spans 15 residues. CDR1 and CDR2 (germline): SGHVS, FQNEAQ. V trimming: 6 bases; J trimming: 4 bases; junction bases outside the gene matches: 8. Here the CDR3 DNA reads TGTGCCAGCAGGGTGGGGACAGGAGGAGGAAACACCATATATTTT. Its protein is CASRVGTGGGNTIYF.

This chain joins TRBV6-6 and TRBJ1-1; D not certain. V lost 5 bases and J 7 bases, leaving 8 bases between the germline ends. The CDR3 runs to 11 residues. Germline-derived CDR1 and CDR2 are MNHNY and SVGAGI (reference sequence). CDR3 protein: CASSPGIEAFF. The CDR3 region has the DNA TGTGCCAGCAGTCCCGGGATTGAAGCTTTCTTT.

The V call is TRBV15, the J call TRBJ2-1; 9 positions match TRBD1. V shed 4 bases, J shed 7 bases, and the junction held 11 bases outside the gene matches. The CDR3 extends over 16 amino acids. The germline gives CDR1 LNHNV, CDR2 YYDKDF (reference sequence). The CDR3, as DNA: TGTGCCACCAGCAAGGGACAGGGTACCTTGGGAAATGAGCAGTTCTTC. It is translated as CATSKGQGTLGNEQFF. The full variable domain, with the rest looked up from reference TRBV15 and TRBJ2-1, is DAMVIQNPRYQVTQFGKPVTLSCSQTLNHNVMYWYQQKSSQAPKLLFHYYDKDFNNEADTPDNFQSRRPNTSFCFLDIRSPGLGDTAMYLCATSKGQGTLGNEQFFGPGTRLTVL.

The V and J genes are TRBV7-8 and TRBJ1-5, with D uncertain. V was clipped by 5 bases and J by 2 bases, with 10 bases between them. In germline, CDR1 is SGHVS, CDR2 FQNEAQ. This CDR3 comprises 14 residues. CDR3 coding DNA: TGTGCCAGCAGCCCAAGCAGCGGCAATCAGCCCCAGCATTTT. Translated: CASSPSSGNQPQHF.

The J gene is TRBJ2-1, the V gene TRBV5-6; TRBD2 matches 12 bases. The CDR3 runs 16 residues. V lost 5 bases and J lost 7; bases outside the gene matches: 10. From germline, CDR1 is SGHDT and CDR2 YYEEEE. The CDR3 DNA follows: TGTGCCAGCAGTTCTAGCGGGGGGGCCGGTAGGAATGAGCAGTTCTTC. Its protein is CASSSSGGAGRNEQFF.

The chain carries TRBV29-1 and TRBJ2-7; possibly TRBD1 or TRBD2 for D (5 bases each). This CDR3 has 12 amino acids. The germline V and J ends were trimmed by 6 bases and 3 bases, with 12 bases remaining between them. Germline V CDR1 and CDR2: SQVTM, ANQGSEA. The CDR3 protein is CSVRDGLYEQYF. As DNA, the CDR3 is TGCAGCGTGAGGGACGGTCTCTACGAGCAGTACTTC.

The J gene is TRBJ2-5, the V gene TRBV21-1; TRBD2 is the table's D call and was not checked against the DNA. TRBV21-1 is a listed pseudogene. The CDR3 extends over 15 amino acids. The CDR3 sequence: CASPRVRGPVETQYF. The CDR3, as DNA: TGTGCCAGCCCCAGGGTGCGGGGGCCCGTGGAGACCCAGTACTTC.

The rearrangement joins TRBV7-9 to TRBJ2-5; tentative D call: TRBD2 (6 bases). There are 13 residues in the CDR3. Germline values: CDR1 SEHNR, CDR2 FQNEAQ (reference sequence). V gave up 0 bases and J gave up 6 bases, with 8 bases separating them. The chain's CDR3 is CASSLAGLQTQYF. The CDR3 DNA sequence: TGTGCCAGCAGCTTAGCGGGACTTCAGACCCAGTACTTC.

The count of this clone is one. The V call is TRBV25-1, the J call TRBJ2-1; D is uncertain. CDR3 length: 14 residues. V was pared by 8 bases and J by 0 bases, with 11 bases between. Germline V gene data show CDR1 as MGHDK and CDR2 as SYGVNS. CDR3 loop: CASQLQSSYNEQFF. CDR3 nucleotide sequence: TGTGCCAGCCAGCTACAGAGCTCCTACAATGAGCAGTTCTTC. The full variable domain, in which reference TRBV25-1 and TRBJ2-1 provide the parts outside the CDR3, is EADIYQTPRYLVIGTGKKITLECSQTMGHDKMYWYQQDPGMELHLIHYSYGVNSTEKGDLSSESTVSRIRTEHFPLTLESARPSHTSQYLCASQLQSSYNEQFFGPGTRLTVL.

This chain connects TRBV29-1 to TRBJ1-2, with no clear D. The length of the CDR3 is 12 residues. Germline assignment: CDR1 SQVTM and CDR2 ANQGSEA. Trimming pared 6 bases from V and 7 bases from J, leaving 15 bases between. In DNA, the CDR3 is TGCAGCGTCCGGGGTCTCCTGGGTGGCTACACCTTC. This gives the protein CSVRGLLGGYTF.

The rearrangement joins TRBV6-4 to TRBJ2-3; D remains unclear. Between the trimmed V and J ends, which lost 2 bases and 2 bases, there was a span of 2 bases. The germline gives CDR1 MRHNA, CDR2 SNTAGT. This CDR3 is 12 amino acids long. CDR3 sequence (DNA): TGTGCCAGCAGTGACAACACAGATACGCAGTATTTT. Translated: CASSDNTDTQYF.

The gene calls are TRBV6-5 and TRBJ2-1, with 7 positions matching TRBD1. This CDR3 is built from 16 residues. V dropped 4 bases and J dropped 2; count of bases not matched to a gene: 8. Germline lookup yields CDR1 MNHEY and CDR2 SVGAGI. The CDR3: CASSLRPQGTYNEQFF. CDR3 nucleotides: TGTGCCAGCAGTTTACGGCCACAGGGGACCTACAATGAGCAGTTCTTC.

The J gene is TRBJ2-7, the V gene TRBV20-1; D call uncertain. CDR1 and CDR2 from the germline V gene are DFQATT and SNEGSKA (reference sequence). The germline V and J ends were trimmed by 7 bases and 6 bases, with 13 bases remaining between them. CDR3 length: 11 residues. The CDR3 nucleotides are TGCAGTGGTAGTATCGGATCCGAGCAGTACTTC. As protein: CSGSIGSEQYF.

This clone has just one count. The chain uses TRBV2 and TRBJ1-4, with a possible D match to TRBD1 (5 bases). Germline CDR1 is SNHLY and CDR2 is FYNNEI. The CDR3 has 14 residues. V lost 6 bases to trimming and J lost 1 base, with 9 bases between them. In nucleotides, the CDR3 is TGTGCCAGCAGGAAGCAGGGAACTAATGAAAAACTGTTTTTT. Translation: CASRKQGTNEKLFF. The whole variable domain, remainder taken from reference TRBV2 and TRBJ1-4, is EPEVTQTPSHQVTQMGQEVILRCVPISNHLYFYWYRQILGQKVEFLVSFYNNEISEKSEIFDDQFSVERPDGSNFTLKIRSTKLEDSAMYFCASRKQGTNEKLFFGSGTQLSVL.

The chain uses TRBV6-4 and TRBJ1-4; weak D call: TRBD1 (6 bases). CDR3 size: 15 residues. Germline CDR1 and CDR2: MRHNA and SNTAGT. Trimming removed 8 bases at V and 4 bases at J, with 17 bases between. The DNA of the CDR3 is TGTGCCAGCCCTGGATTGACAGGCAATAATGAAAAACTGTTTTTT. Translating it yields CASPGLTGNNEKLFF.

By proportion, this clone is medium-sized. This same CDR3 is encoded by further DNA sequences in the sample. V gene TRBV9 combines with J gene TRBJ2-7, with TRBD1 identical over 11 bases. This CDR3 comprises 14 residues. Germline V gene data show CDR1 as SGDLS and CDR2 as YYNGEE. The V and J ends lost 4 bases and 2 bases, in that order; junction bases with no gene match: 2. CDR3 sequence: CASSPGQGAYEQYF. CDR3 in DNA: TGTGCCAGCAGCCCGGGACAGGGGGCCTACGAGCAGTACTTC.